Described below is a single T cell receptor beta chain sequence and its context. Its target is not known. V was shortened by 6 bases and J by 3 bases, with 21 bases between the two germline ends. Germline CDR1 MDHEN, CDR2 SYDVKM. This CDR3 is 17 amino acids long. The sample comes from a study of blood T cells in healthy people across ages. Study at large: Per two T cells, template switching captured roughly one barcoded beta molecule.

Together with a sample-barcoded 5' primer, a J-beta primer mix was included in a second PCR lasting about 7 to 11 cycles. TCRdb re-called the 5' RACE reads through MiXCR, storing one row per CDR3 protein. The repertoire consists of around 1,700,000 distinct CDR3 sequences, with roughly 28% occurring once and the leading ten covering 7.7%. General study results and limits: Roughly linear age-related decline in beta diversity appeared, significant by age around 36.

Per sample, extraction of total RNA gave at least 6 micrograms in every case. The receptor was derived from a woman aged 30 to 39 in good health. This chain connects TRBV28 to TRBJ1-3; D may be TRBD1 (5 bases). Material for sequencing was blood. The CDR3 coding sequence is TGTGCCAGCAGGATGGTCCGTCTCCGGGACGATGGAAACACCATATATTTT. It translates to CASRMVRLRDDGNTIYF.